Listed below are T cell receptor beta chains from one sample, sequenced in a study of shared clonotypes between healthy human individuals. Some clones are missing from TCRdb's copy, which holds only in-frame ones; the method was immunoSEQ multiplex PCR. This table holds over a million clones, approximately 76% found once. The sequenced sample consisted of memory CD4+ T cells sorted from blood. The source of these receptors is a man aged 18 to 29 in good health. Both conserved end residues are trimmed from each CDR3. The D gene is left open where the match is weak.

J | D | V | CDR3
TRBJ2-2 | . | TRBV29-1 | SVGTLNTGELF
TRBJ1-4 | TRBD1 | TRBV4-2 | ASRRGGGTGDEKLF
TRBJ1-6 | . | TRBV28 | ASNPRSSYNSPLH
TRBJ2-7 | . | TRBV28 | ASSMSPRAVNEQY
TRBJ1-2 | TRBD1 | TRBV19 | ASSPTTGGSYGYT
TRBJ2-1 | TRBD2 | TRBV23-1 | ASSHPGTRLKEEQF
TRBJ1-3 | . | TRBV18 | ASFTSVRGNTIY
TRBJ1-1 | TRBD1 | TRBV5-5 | ASSQTGPGTEAF
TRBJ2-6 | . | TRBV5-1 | ASSLASGAGANVLT
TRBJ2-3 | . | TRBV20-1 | SARDNSPQY